Each of the 8 T cell receptor beta chains below was sequenced from the same sample in a study of shared clonotypes between healthy human individuals. TCRdb's copy holds only in-frame clones and misses some; the assay was immunoSEQ multiplex PCR. This repertoire shows fewer than 600,000 clones, 60% to 85% found once; its top ten account for 10% to 15%. Sequenced material: PBMCs. The receptors originated from a woman aged 40 to 50 in good health. Some clones in this sample may be carry-over from other donors' samples.

Only one count was recorded for this clone. The chain has TRBV30 and TRBJ1-4; unclear D gene. Germline assignment: CDR1 GTSNPN and CDR2 SVGIG (reference sequence). This CDR3 contains 17 residues. V dropped 2 bases and J dropped 0 bases, with 16 bases sitting between them. CDR3 loop: CAWSSLPLRATNEKLFF. As DNA, the CDR3 is TGTGCCTGGAGTTCCTTACCCTTGCGGGCAACTAATGAAAAACTGTTTTTT.

This chain joins TRBV6-1 and TRBJ2-5; 7 bases line up with TRBD2. Near its end, the DNA agrees better with TRBJ2-7, so the J call may be wrong. The CDR3 is 15 amino acids. The germline V gene encodes CDR1 MNHNS and CDR2 SASEGT. For the CDR3, the DNA is TGTGCCAGCAGTCGAACGGCGGGAGCGGGATACGAGCAGTACTTC. This sequence encodes CASSRTAGAGYEQYF.

This clone was observed a few times. The J gene is TRBJ2-7, the V gene TRBV15; 10 bases align to TRBD1. The length of the CDR3 is 16 residues. Germline loops: CDR1 LNHNV, CDR2 YYDKDF (reference sequence). The J segment lost 5 bases and the V segment lost 5 bases, leaving 12 bases of the junction unmatched. The CDR3 bases are TGTGCCACCAGCGCCAGACGCGGGACAGGGGTCGACGAGCAGTACTTC. Protein product: CATSARRGTGVDEQYF.

This rearrangement joins TRBV7-2 to TRBJ1-2, with unresolved D. CDR3 size: 13 residues. The germline V gene encodes CDR1 SGHTA and CDR2 FQGNSA. Trimming shortened V by 5 bases and J by 2 bases, and 9 bases separated the two germline ends. The CDR3 nucleotides read TGTGCCAGCAGCCCCGTACAGAACTATGGCTACACCTTC. Its translation: CASSPVQNYGYTF.

The V gene is TRBV10-3, the J gene TRBJ2-1; D remains unclear. The CDR3 spans 13 residues. The V gene's germline CDR1 is ENHRY and CDR2 SYGVKD. V was shortened by 10 bases and J by 5 bases, with 15 bases between the two germline ends. In nucleotides, the CDR3 is TGTGCCAAGATACGACTCTACGACAATGAGCAGTTCTTC. Its protein is CAKIRLYDNEQFF.

There are a few counts of this clone. The chain joins TRBV12-5 to TRBJ1-2; possible D gene TRBD1, 6 bases. CDR3 length: 12 amino acids. Deletions cut 6 bases from V and 9 bases from J, with 14 bases between. Germline-derived CDR1 and CDR2 are LGHNT and FRNRAP. In DNA form, the CDR3 reads TGTGCTAGTGGCTACCAAGGGGGGCGCTACACCTTC. It yields the protein CASGYQGGRYTF.

The V call is TRBV6-5, the J call TRBJ2-1, with 10 bases fitting TRBD1. J gave up 10 bases and V 0 bases, and 6 bases lay outside the gene matches. Per germline, CDR1 MNHEY and CDR2 SVGAGI. This CDR3 region has 15 residues. Written as DNA, the CDR3 is TGTGCCAGCAGTTACTCGGGCGGGACAGGGGTCGAGCAGTTCTTC. Translation: CASSYSGGTGVEQFF.

The rearrangement joins TRBV6-6 to TRBJ1-2; 7 nucleotides match TRBD1. The CDR3 has 14 amino acids. Germline V gives CDR1 MNHNY, CDR2 SVGAGI (reference sequence). The V gene end was trimmed by 8 bases and the J gene end by 4 bases; junction bases not matched to a gene: 10. The CDR3 DNA reads TGTGCCAGCTCCCTGACAGGGAAGGCCTATGGCTACACCTTC. It yields the protein CASSLTGKAYGYTF.